One and the same sample provided the 12 T cell receptor beta chains below, sequenced in a study of blood T cell repertoires in COVID-19. The protocol was immunoSEQ multiplex PCR, while the TCRdb copy is restricted to in-frame clones and leaves out a portion. The sample has roughly 300,000 clones; approximately 89% are singletons. Sequences were obtained from peripheral blood. The origin of the receptors is a woman in her forties or fifties who had recovered from COVID-19.

V and J are TRBV6-1 and TRBJ1-2; TRBD1 matches 9 bases. The trim removed 2 bases at V and 4 bases at J, leaving 5 bases unmatched. The CDR3 has 15 amino acids. Germline CDR1 is MNHNS and CDR2 is SASEGT. CDR3 in amino acids: CASSERQGVTYGYTF. CDR3 nucleotides: TGTGCCAGCAGTGAAAGACAGGGGGTTACCTATGGCTACACCTTC.

This clone was seen a few times. The chain's CDR3 is CASSYIRGRHEQYF. The CDR3 region has the DNA TGTGCCAGCAGTTACATCAGGGGGCGCCACGAGCAGTACTTC. J is TRBJ2-7 and V is TRBV6-2 or TRBV6-3, with 8 bases fitting TRBD1. V was clipped by 2 bases and J by 5 bases; unmatched bases: 5. The CDR3 length is 14 residues. Germline V gene data show CDR1 as MNHEY and CDR2 as SVGEGT.

This clone was detected only once. The chain links TRBV7-2 to TRBJ1-3, with D unresolved. The CDR3 loop spans 16 amino acids. Germline lookup yields CDR1 SGHTA and CDR2 FQGNSA. V was clipped by 5 bases and J by 0 bases, with 14 bases between them. CDR3 in DNA: TGTGCCAGCAGCCCGGTGGCGCAGGTCTCTGGAAACACCATATATTTT. It translates to CASSPVAQVSGNTIYF.

The rearrangement uses TRBV11-2 and TRBJ2-7; 10 positions agree with TRBD2. The CDR3 contains 15 residues. The V gene's germline CDR1 is SGHAT and CDR2 FQNNGV. Trimming cost V 5 bases and J 3 bases; bases outside gene matches: 7. The CDR3, as DNA: TGTGCCAGCAGCACTAGCGGGACCGATTTCTACGAGCAGTACTTC. This gives the protein CASSTSGTDFYEQYF.

The rearrangement joins TRBV10-2 to TRBJ2-1; 8 nucleotides align to TRBD1. This CDR3 has 13 residues. Germline CDR1 WSHSY, CDR2 SAAADI. The J segment lost 7 bases and the V segment lost 6 bases, leaving 5 bases of the junction unmatched. The CDR3 loop is CASRRDRQNEQFF. The CDR3 DNA reads as TGCGCCAGCAGAAGGGACAGGCAAAATGAGCAGTTCTTC.

The chain links TRBV6-2 or TRBV6-3 to TRBJ2-5, with a weak D call TRBD2 (6 bases). The germline V and J ends were trimmed by 6 bases and 5 bases, with 13 bases remaining between them. In germline, CDR1 is MNHEY, CDR2 SVGEGT. There are 13 residues in the CDR3. The CDR3 sequence: CASRPGGRETQYF. In DNA form, the CDR3 reads TGTGCCAGCAGACCTGGGGGGAGGGAGACCCAGTACTTC.

The count of this clone is one. The chain links TRBV19 to TRBJ2-4; 9 bases map to TRBD1. Germline CDR1 reads LNHDA; CDR2 reads SQIVND (reference sequence). CDR3 length: 12 residues. The junction had 2 bases not matched to a gene; V was cut back by 6 bases and J by 8 bases. For the CDR3, the DNA is TGTGCCAGTAGGGACAGGGGAGACATTCAGTACTTC. This translates into CASRDRGDIQYF.

The chain has TRBV27 and TRBJ2-1; possible D gene TRBD2, 5 bases. CDR1 and CDR2 from the germline V gene are MNHEY and SMNVEV (reference sequence). CDR3 length: 15 amino acids. V lost 6 bases and J lost 7, with 19 bases in between. The chain's CDR3 is CASRPGHHRRNEQFF. CDR3 sequence (DNA): TGTGCCAGCAGGCCGGGCCACCACCGGAGGAATGAGCAGTTCTTC.

This chain connects TRBV30 to TRBJ2-7; D is perhaps TRBD2 (5 bases). The germline CDR1 and CDR2 sequences are GTSNPN and SVGIG (reference sequence). V was clipped by 2 bases and J by 5 bases, with 16 bases between them. CDR3 length: 14 amino acids. CDR3 region: CAWSPGLPMNEQYF. The CDR3 bases are TGTGCCTGGAGTCCAGGACTTCCTATGAACGAGCAGTACTTC.

The chain combines TRBV13 with TRBJ2-7; perhaps TRBD2 as D (5 bases). Germline values: CDR1 PRHDT, CDR2 FYEKMQ (reference sequence). Trimming removed 11 bases at V and 3 bases at J, with 11 bases between. This CDR3 has 11 residues. CDR3 region: CARPGNYEQYF. Written as DNA, the CDR3 is TGTGCCCGCCCCGGGAACTACGAGCAGTACTTC.

This chain links TRBV7-8 with TRBJ2-1, with TRBD2 matching 10 bases. The CDR3 is 16 residues long. V was clipped by 6 bases and J by 6 bases; unmatched bases: 11. The V gene's germline CDR1 is SGHVS and CDR2 FQNEAQ. CDR3 sequence reads: CASSPPGLAKANEQFF. The CDR3 region has the DNA TGTGCCAGCAGTCCGCCGGGACTAGCGAAGGCCAATGAGCAGTTCTTC.

This chain joins TRBV19 and TRBJ1-2, with TRBD1 matching over 7 bases. Per germline, CDR1 LNHDA and CDR2 SQIVND (reference sequence). The length of the CDR3 is 15 residues. The V gene end was trimmed by 8 bases and the J gene end by 4 bases; junction bases not matched to a gene: 13. The CDR3 reads CASHRDSGPVYGYTF. For the CDR3, the DNA is TGTGCCAGTCACCGGGACAGCGGACCGGTCTATGGCTACACCTTC.